The 3 T cell receptor beta chains in this list originate from one sample, sequenced in a study of cytomegalovirus exposure and HLA in healthy donors. The study ran its PCR with 60 Vbeta and 13 Jbeta primers. TCRdb's table, derived via immunoSEQ multiplex PCR, lists solely in-frame clones and lacks some. This table lists some 62,000 clones. Sequenced sample: PBMCs. These receptor sequences come from a man aged 25 to 45 in good health and CMV-seropositive.

The chain uses TRBV11-1 and TRBJ1-1; a weak D match, TRBD1 (6 bases). The V end lost 1 base, the J end lost 5 bases, and 17 bases lay between the germline ends. Germline loops: CDR1 SGHAT, CDR2 FQDESV (reference sequence). The CDR3 totals 16 residues. DNA of the CDR3: TGTGCCAGCAGCTTAGGGGTTGGACCAGGGGTTACTGAAGCTTTCTTT. Translated: CASSLGVGPGVTEAFF.

The genes are TRBV4-1 and TRBJ1-2; 7 bases are a match to TRBD1. V lost 3 bases, J lost 6 bases, and 10 bases stayed unmatched. The CDR3 sequence is 15 residues long. Germline loops: CDR1 MGHRA, CDR2 YSYEKL. The CDR3 nucleotides read TGCGCCAGCAGCCATAACAGGGGTGAGTTCGATGGCTACACCTTC. This gives the protein CASSHNRGEFDGYTF.

The chain links TRBV2 to TRBJ1-5; 10 bases align to TRBD1. The CDR3 consists of 13 residues. With 9 bases clipped from V and 3 bases from J, the junction kept 2 bases outside the gene matches. Germline V gives CDR1 SNHLY, CDR2 FYNNEI. This chain's CDR3 is CARGTGANQPQHF. In DNA form, the CDR3 reads TGTGCCAGAGGGACAGGGGCCAATCAGCCCCAGCATTTT.